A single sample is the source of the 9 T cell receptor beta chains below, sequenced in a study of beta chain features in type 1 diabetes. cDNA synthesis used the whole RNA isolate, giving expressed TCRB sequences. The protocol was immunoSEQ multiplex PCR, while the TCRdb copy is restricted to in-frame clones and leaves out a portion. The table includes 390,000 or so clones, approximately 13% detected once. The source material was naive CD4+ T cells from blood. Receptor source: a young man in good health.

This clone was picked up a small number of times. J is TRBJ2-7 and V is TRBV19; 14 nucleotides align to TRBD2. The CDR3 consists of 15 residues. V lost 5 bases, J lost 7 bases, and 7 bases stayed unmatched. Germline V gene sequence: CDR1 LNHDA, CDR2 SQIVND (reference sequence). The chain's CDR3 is CASSPGTSGRGEQYV. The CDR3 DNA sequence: TGTGCCAGTAGTCCTGGGACTAGCGGGAGAGGTGAGCAGTACGTC.

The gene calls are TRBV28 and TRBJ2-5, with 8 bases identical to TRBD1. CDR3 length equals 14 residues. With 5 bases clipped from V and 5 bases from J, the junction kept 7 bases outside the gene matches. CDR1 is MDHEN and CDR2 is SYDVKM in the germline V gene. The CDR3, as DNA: TGTGCCAGCAGTCCTCCCCCAGGGGGCGAGACCCAGTACTTC. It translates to CASSPPPGGETQYF. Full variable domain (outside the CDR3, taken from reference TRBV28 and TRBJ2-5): DVKVTQSSRYLVKRTGEKVFLECVQDMDHENMFWYRQDPGLGLRLIYFSYDVKMKEKGDIPEGYSVSREKKERFSLILESASTNQTSMYLCASSPPPGGETQYFGPGTRLLVL.

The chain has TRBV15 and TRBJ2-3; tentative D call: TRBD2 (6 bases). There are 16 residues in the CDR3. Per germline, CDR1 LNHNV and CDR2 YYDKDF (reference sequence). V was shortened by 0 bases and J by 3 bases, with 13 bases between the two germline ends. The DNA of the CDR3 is TGTGCCACCAGCAGAGAGGAGGGTGGTTGGACAGATACGCAGTATTTT. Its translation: CATSREEGGWTDTQYF.

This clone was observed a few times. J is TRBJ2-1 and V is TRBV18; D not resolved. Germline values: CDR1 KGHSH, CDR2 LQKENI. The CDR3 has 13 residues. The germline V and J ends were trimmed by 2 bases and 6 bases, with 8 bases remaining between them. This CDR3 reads CASSPVVPNEQFF. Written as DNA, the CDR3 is TGTGCCAGCTCACCAGTCGTTCCCAATGAGCAGTTCTTC. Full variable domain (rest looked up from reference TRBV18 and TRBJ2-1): NAGVMQNPRHLVRRRGQEARLRCSPMKGHSHVYWYRQLPEEGLKFMVYLQKENIIDESGMPKERFSAEFPKEGPSILRIQQVVRGDSAAYFCASSPVVPNEQFFGPGTRLTVL.

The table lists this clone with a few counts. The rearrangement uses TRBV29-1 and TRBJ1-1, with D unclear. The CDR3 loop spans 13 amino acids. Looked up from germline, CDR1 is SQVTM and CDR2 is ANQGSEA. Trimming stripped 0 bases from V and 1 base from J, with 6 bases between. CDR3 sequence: CSVEESWNTEAFF. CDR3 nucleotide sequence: TGCAGCGTTGAAGAATCGTGGAACACTGAAGCTTTCTTT.

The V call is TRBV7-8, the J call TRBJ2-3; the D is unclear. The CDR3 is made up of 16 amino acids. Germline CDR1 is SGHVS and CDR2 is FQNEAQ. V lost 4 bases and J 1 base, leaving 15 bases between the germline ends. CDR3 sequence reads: CASSSEDLSGTDTQYF. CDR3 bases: TGTGCCAGCAGCTCTGAAGACTTGTCAGGCACAGATACGCAGTATTTT.

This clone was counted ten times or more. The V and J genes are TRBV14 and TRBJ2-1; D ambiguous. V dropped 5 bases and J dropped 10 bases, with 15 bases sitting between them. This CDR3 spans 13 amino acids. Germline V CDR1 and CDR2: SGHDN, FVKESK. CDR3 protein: CASSTVPDQEQFF. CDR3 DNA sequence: TGTGCCAGCAGCACAGTCCCGGACCAGGAGCAGTTCTTC.

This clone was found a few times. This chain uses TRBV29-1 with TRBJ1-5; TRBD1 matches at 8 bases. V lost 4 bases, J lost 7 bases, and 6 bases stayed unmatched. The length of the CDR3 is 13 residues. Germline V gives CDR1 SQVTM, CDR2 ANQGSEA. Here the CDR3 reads CSVGTGSGQPQHF. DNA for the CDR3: TGCAGCGTTGGGACAGGGTCAGGGCAGCCCCAGCATTTT.

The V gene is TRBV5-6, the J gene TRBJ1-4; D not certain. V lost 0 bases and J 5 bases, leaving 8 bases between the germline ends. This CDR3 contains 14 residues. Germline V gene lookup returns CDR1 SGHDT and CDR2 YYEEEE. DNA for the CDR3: TGTGCCAGCAGCTTGGGACACCTGAATGAAAAACTGTTTTTT. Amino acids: CASSLGHLNEKLFF. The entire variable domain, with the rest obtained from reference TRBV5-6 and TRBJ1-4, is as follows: DAGVTQSPTHLIKTRGQQVTLRCSPKSGHDTVSWYQQALGQGPQFIFQYYEEEERQRGNFPDRFSGHQFPNYSSELNVNALLLGDSALYLCASSLGHLNEKLFFGSGTQLSVL.